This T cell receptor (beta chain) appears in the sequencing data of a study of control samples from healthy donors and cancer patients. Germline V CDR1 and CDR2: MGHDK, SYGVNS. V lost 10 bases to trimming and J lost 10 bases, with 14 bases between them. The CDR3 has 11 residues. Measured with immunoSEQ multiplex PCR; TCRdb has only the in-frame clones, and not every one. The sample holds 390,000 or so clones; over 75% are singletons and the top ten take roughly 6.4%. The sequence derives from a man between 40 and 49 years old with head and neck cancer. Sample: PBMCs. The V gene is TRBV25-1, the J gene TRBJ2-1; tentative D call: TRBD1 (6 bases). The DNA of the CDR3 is TGTGCCACCCAAGGACAGAACGAGCAGTTCTTC. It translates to CATQGQNEQFF.